This T cell receptor beta chain was identified during a study of blood T cell repertoires in COVID-19. Study as a whole: Italy, Spain and the United States were the sources of the convalescent and acute COVID-19 samples. Sample material is recorded as cDNA or gDNA derived from T cells, B-cell-depleted T cells, or PBMCs.

V shed 3 bases, J shed 0 bases, and the junction held 8 bases outside the gene matches. The CDR3 is made up of 17 amino acids. In germline, CDR1 is LGHNA, CDR2 YSLEER. As processed by the authors: Reference gene primer amplification gave nucleated cell count estimates. Sequenced by immunoSEQ multiplex PCR; TCRdb stores in-frame clones only, minus some. The V and J calls and the clone size are those of that table, but D and trimming were determined from the DNA. This table has 450,000 to 500,000 clones, approximately 83% appearing once. Sequencing was carried out using peripheral blood. This receptor was identified in a human donor in a cohort sampled during active COVID-19. The rearrangement uses TRBV4-3 and TRBJ2-4; 7 positions match TRBD2. The CDR3 region has the DNA TGCGCCAGCAGCCAGGGAGGGCCCCTCGGAGCCAAAAACATTCAGTACTTC. Encoded protein: CASSQGGPLGAKNIQYF.